This T cell receptor beta chain stems from a study of neurological immune-mediated disorders. The CDR3 totals 14 residues. Germline V gives CDR1 SGHRS, CDR2 YFSETQ. J gave up 1 base and V 4 bases, and 2 bases lay outside the gene matches. The sample's time point: longitudinal time-point 2. Source material was 2 million unsorted PBMCs, stored at -80 °C in RNAlater. Overall study findings and caveats: Expanded clones shared no identical CDR3 amino acid sequences across subjects, which suggested private TCR-beta repertoires in all groups. Multiple sclerosis patients had less TCR clonal expansion than even healthy controls, unlike HTLV-1-associated myelopathy.

This clonotype was recorded at least ten times. Antigen: not known. It was by 5'RACE with 10-nucleotide random UMIs that the cDNA was made. One entry per CDR3 protein, called by TCRdb with MiXCR from the 5' RACE reads. Among roughly 48,000 distinct CDR3 sequences, under 15% were seen once, and the ten largest hold 3.5% to 5%. V gene TRBV5-1 combines with J gene TRBJ2-3, with 8 bases fitting TRBD1. The sequencing input was PBMCs. The origin of this receptor is a male donor with HTLV-1-associated myelopathy (HAM/TSP). The CDR3 loop is CASSQGQGTDTQYF. The CDR3 DNA reads TGCGCCAGCAGCCAGGGACAGGGCACAGATACGCAGTATTTT.